This T cell receptor beta chain was profiled in a study of cytomegalovirus exposure and HLA in healthy donors. Produced via immunoSEQ multiplex PCR; TCRdb's table is partial and in-frame only. The sample includes under 80,000 clones, roughly 95% seen only once; the top ten take about 3.6%. Germline CDR1 reads SGHTA; CDR2 reads FQGNSA. Trimming at V came to 5 bases and at J to 7 bases, leaving 10 bases not matched to a gene. The CDR3 length is 16 residues. V is TRBV7-2 and J is TRBJ1-5; 11 bases agree with TRBD1. The source is a young woman in good health and CMV-seropositive. The material sequenced was PBMCs. CDR3 region: CASSQNGQGAWQPQHF. As DNA, the CDR3 is TGTGCCAGCAGCCAAAACGGACAGGGGGCTTGGCAGCCCCAGCATTTT.